The 8 T cell receptor beta chains listed next were all sequenced from one sample in a study of response to subunit inactivated influenza vaccine (dated by TCRdb to about 2018). The protocol used for the library was RT-PCR. Instrument on record: Illumina HiSeq 2500. TCRdb reworked the public reads: Q25 trimming with fastp, MiXCR clone assembly, productive beta chains retained. Rows are combined by CDR3 protein, so each entry shows the most common genes and DNA. This sample is represented by 290,000 or so distinct CDR3 sequences; 20% to 25% of them were singletons. The top ten hold 10% of the sample. This specimen was PBMCs from blood, taken about 20 months after vaccination. The receptors here all came from a man aged 50 to 75 who received an inactivated influenza vaccine. Donor details come from another sample of the same person, matched by shared clones.

This clonotype turned up a few times. The chain couples TRBV28 to TRBJ2-5; no definite D call. CDR1 and CDR2 (germline): MDHEN, SYDVKM. Between the trimmed V and J ends, which lost 3 bases and 0 bases, there was a span of 8 bases. This CDR3 is built from 14 residues. The CDR3 here is CASSFNWDQETQYF. The CDR3 nucleotides are TGTGCCAGCAGTTTCAACTGGGACCAAGAGACCCAGTACTTC.

This clonotype was counted ten times or more. This chain uses TRBV29-1 with TRBJ1-1; D not resolved. Germline CDR1 SQVTM, CDR2 ANQGSEA. CDR3 size: 12 residues. V shed 4 bases and J shed 3 bases, with 9 bases lying between them. DNA for the CDR3: TGCAGCGTTGTTTCGGACCACACTGAAGCTTTCTTT. Translation gives CSVVSDHTEAFF. Looking up the rest from reference TRBV29-1 and TRBJ1-1 gives the full variable domain: SAVISQKPSRDICQRGTSLTIQCQVDSQVTMMFWYRQQPGQSLTLIATANQGSEATYESGFVIDKFPISRPNLTFSTLTVSNMSPEDSSIYLCSVVSDHTEAFFGQGTRLTVV.

The chain is built from TRBV5-4 and TRBJ1-4, with D maybe TRBD1 (6 bases). This CDR3 has 11 amino acids. In germline, CDR1 is SGHNT, CDR2 YYREEE (reference sequence). CDR3 nucleotides: TGTGCTACTGGAGGGGGTGAAAAACTGTTTTTT. Protein sequence: CATGGGEKLFF.

This chain links TRBV4-3 with TRBJ2-3; D possibly corresponds to TRBD2 (5 bases). The CDR3 contains 15 residues. CDR1 LGHNA and CDR2 YSLEER come from the germline V gene. Trimming removed 0 bases at V and 12 bases at J, with 19 bases between. The CDR3 nucleotides read TGCGCCAGCAGCCAAGATAGAAGAGAGGGTAGGTCACAGTATTTT. This translates into CASSQDRREGRSQYF.

In this sample, this clonotype turned up a few times. The rearrangement links TRBV4-3 to TRBJ2-3, with no clear D. Germline assignment: CDR1 LGHNA and CDR2 YSLEER. The CDR3 is 14 residues long. V lost 3 bases and J lost 2, with 9 bases in between. CDR3 region: CASSQTWATDTQYF. The CDR3 DNA is TGCGCCAGCAGCCAGACCTGGGCCACAGATACGCAGTATTTT.

The V and J genes are TRBV4-3 and TRBJ1-4; no definite D call. CDR1 is LGHNA, CDR2 YSLEER, per germline. The CDR3 covers 15 residues. Trimming left V 0 bases short and J 7 bases short, with 12 bases between. CDR3 protein: CASSQDRQRPEKLFF. The CDR3 DNA sequence: TGCGCCAGCAGCCAAGATCGGCAGCGTCCTGAAAAACTGTTTTTT.

This chain uses TRBV20-1 with TRBJ2-1; TRBD2 matches 7 bases. The CDR3 runs to 15 residues. The germline CDR1 and CDR2 sequences are DFQATT and SNEGSKA (reference sequence). With 5 bases clipped from V and 6 bases from J, the junction kept 13 bases outside the gene matches. CDR3 DNA: TGCAGTGCTGGCACGACTAGCACTTTGGGCAATGAGCAGTTCTTC. This translates into CSAGTTSTLGNEQFF.

The J gene is TRBJ2-7, the V gene TRBV7-9; D remains unclear. V was cut by 5 bases and J by 3 bases, with 11 bases left in between. The CDR3 sequence is 13 residues long. Germline CDR1 is SEHNR and CDR2 is FQNEAQ (reference sequence). In DNA form, the CDR3 reads TGTGCCAGCAGCGTAGAGGACGGCTACGAGCAGTACTTC. It encodes CASSVEDGYEQYF.